What follows are 31 T cell receptor beta chains derived from one specimen sequenced in a study of cytomegalovirus exposure and HLA in healthy donors (dated by TCRdb to the late 2010s). To prepare the library, the immunoSEQ multiplex PCR assay was applied. The multiplex PCR relied on a mix of 60 forward primers for TCR Vbeta segments and 13 reverse primers for TCR Jbeta segments. Here the immuneACCESS table is served through TCRdb, limited to in-frame sequences with V and J called. Missing clones are a known gap in these copies; in checked studies unresolved V genes cover under half, and the rest lacks a known reason. The sample includes 180,000 or so clones, with more than 60% observed a single time. The ten largest clones represent 1.4% to 1.5% of the sample. Sequences were obtained from PBMCs. The receptors here all came from a man aged 18 to 35 in good health and CMV-seronegative.

The rearrangement links TRBV11-2 to TRBJ2-5; D gene uncertain. CDR1 is SGHAT, CDR2 FQNNGV, per germline. The V end was cut by 2 bases, the J end by 2 bases, with 6 bases between. CDR3 length equals 13 residues. The CDR3: CASSLWRQETQYF. The CDR3 DNA follows: TGTGCCAGCAGCTTATGGAGACAAGAGACCCAGTACTTC.

This clone was detected once. This sequence joins TRBV7-9 and TRBJ1-3, with a possible D match to TRBD1 (5 bases). The CDR3 sequence is 12 residues long. Per germline, CDR1 SEHNR and CDR2 FQNEAQ (reference sequence). The V end was cut by 1 base, the J end by 8 bases, with 6 bases between. The DNA for the CDR3 is TGTGCCAGCAGCTTAGGGGGGGACACCATATATTTT. It translates to CASSLGGDTIYF.

The chain carries TRBV6-5 and TRBJ2-7; 9 bases align to TRBD1. Germline trimming cut 6 bases from V and 2 bases from J; bases unmatched to any gene: 8. This CDR3 is 15 amino acids long. Germline V lookup: CDR1 MNHEY, CDR2 SVGAGI. The CDR3 coding sequence is TGTGCCAGCAGCCGACCCGGGACAGGGACCTACGAGCAGTACTTC. It encodes CASSRPGTGTYEQYF.

This clone was picked up many times. The genes are TRBV12-2 and TRBJ1-1. TRBV12-2 is designated a pseudogene. This CDR3 region has 13 residues. The CDR3 DNA reads TGTGCAAGTCGCTGGACTGTGAACACTGAAGCTTTCTTT. Translated: CASRWTVNTEAFF.

The chain recombines TRBV25-1 with TRBJ2-7; 7 bases are a match to TRBD1. Germline V gene sequence: CDR1 MGHDK, CDR2 SYGVNS. The CDR3 loop spans 17 amino acids. V shed 6 bases and J 2 bases; nucleotides not matched to a gene: 16. The CDR3 region is CASSSPFDRDRPYEQYF. CDR3 coding DNA: TGTGCCAGCAGCTCTCCGTTCGACAGGGATCGCCCCTACGAGCAGTACTTC.

The chain links TRBV6-5 to TRBJ2-7; 8 nucleotides line up with TRBD1. The CDR3 is 15 amino acids. CDR1 and CDR2 (germline): MNHEY, SVGAGI. The trim removed 6 bases at V and 5 bases at J, leaving 12 bases unmatched. The DNA of the CDR3 is TGTGCCAGCAGCCGTCTAGGACAGGGTGTCAACGAGCAGTACTTC. Its translation: CASSRLGQGVNEQYF.

The chain links TRBV23-1 to TRBJ2-1; no reliable D call. TRBV23-1 falls under the ORF class, with uncertain function. Trimming pared 0 bases from V and 0 bases from J, leaving 18 bases between. The CDR3 is 19 residues long. CDR3 nucleotides: TGCGCCAGCAGTCAATCGAGAGGCAGCGCTCCCATCTCCTACAATGAGCAGTTCTTC. Residues: CASSQSRGSAPISYNEQFF.

J is TRBJ2-4 and V is TRBV7-8; 7 nucleotides line up with TRBD1. The junction had 3 bases not matched to a gene; V was cut back by 5 bases and J by 5 bases. Germline CDR1 reads SGHVS; CDR2 reads FQNEAQ. This CDR3 spans 13 amino acids. The CDR3 sequence: CASSLTGENIQYF. The CDR3 DNA reads TGTGCCAGCAGCCTTACAGGGGAAAACATTCAGTACTTC.

J is TRBJ2-1 and V is TRBV6-6, with 7 bases identical to TRBD1. The junction had 8 bases not matched to a gene; V was cut back by 4 bases and J by 5 bases. Per germline, CDR1 MNHNY and CDR2 SVGAGI (reference sequence). The CDR3 is 15 amino acids. This chain's CDR3 is CASSSPGQNNNEQFF. In nucleotides, the CDR3 is TGTGCCAGCAGTTCTCCGGGACAGAATAACAATGAGCAGTTCTTC.

This chain links TRBV7-2 with TRBJ2-7; 10 bases agree with TRBD2. The CDR3 contains 13 residues. Trimming removed 3 bases from V and 4 bases from J; junction bases left unmatched: 0. Germline V gives CDR1 SGHTA, CDR2 FQGNSA. CDR3 in DNA: TGTGCCAGCAGCTTTAGCGGGGGGTACGAGCAGTACTTC. It yields the protein CASSFSGGYEQYF.

Written as DNA, the CDR3 is TGTGCCAGCAGCGTAGAGGGGGATTGGGGCGGCTACACCTTC. It translates to CASSVEGDWGGYTF. The chain has TRBV9 and TRBJ1-2; the D gene is possibly TRBD1 (6 bases). The V gene's germline CDR1 is SGDLS and CDR2 YYNGEE. V lost 0 bases, J lost 8 bases, and 14 bases lay in between. This CDR3 contains 14 residues. Full variable domain (missing parts from reference TRBV9 and TRBJ1-2): DSGVTQTPKHLITATGQRVTLRCSPRSGDLSVYWYQQSLDQGLQFLIQYYNGEERAKGNILERFSAQQFPDLHSELNLSSLELGDSALYFCASSVEGDWGGYTFGSGTRLTVV.

As concerns this clone: Other DNA variants within this sample encode the same CDR3. The J gene is TRBJ1-3, the V gene TRBV4-3; D might be TRBD1 (5 bases). V shed 4 bases and J shed 2 bases, with 18 bases lying between them. CDR1 and CDR2 from the germline V gene are LGHNA and YSLEER. This CDR3 comprises 17 residues. DNA for the CDR3: TGCGCCAGCAGCCCGATAGCGGGGGGAGAAACTGGAAACACCATATATTTT. Amino acids: CASSPIAGGETGNTIYF.

J is TRBJ2-1 and V is TRBV6-4; 9 nucleotides line up with TRBD1. V dropped 5 bases and J dropped 8; count of bases not matched to a gene: 13. Germline CDR1 is MRHNA and CDR2 is SNTAGT. The CDR3 loop spans 16 amino acids. The DNA for the CDR3 is TGTGCCAGCAGTCTGACAGGGGGGGAGGGCCGCGATGAGCAGTTCTTC. Translation: CASSLTGGEGRDEQFF.

This clone was seen once. The gene calls are TRBV7-2 and TRBJ2-7, with D tentatively TRBD2 (5 bases). Germline V gene sequence: CDR1 SGHTA, CDR2 FQGNSA. Trimming took 4 bases from V and 2 from J, leaving 15 bases between them. CDR3 length equals 15 residues. The CDR3 loop reads CASSSLAGGAYEQYF. The CDR3 DNA reads TGTGCCAGCAGCTCTTTGGCGGGTGGCGCCTACGAGCAGTACTTC.

The rearrangement uses TRBV2 and TRBJ2-4; 12 bases fit TRBD2. V was pared by 7 bases and J by 6 bases, with 7 bases of the junction left unmatched. This CDR3 has 15 residues. The V gene's germline CDR1 is SNHLY and CDR2 FYNNEI. The CDR3 here is CASTASGGGRNIQYF. The CDR3 nucleotides are TGTGCCAGCACGGCTAGCGGGGGGGGGCGAAACATTCAGTACTTC.

V is TRBV9 and J is TRBJ1-1; D unclear. This CDR3 has 14 residues. Trimming pared 5 bases from V and 1 base from J, leaving 12 bases between. Germline CDR1 and CDR2: SGDLS and YYNGEE. CDR3 amino acids: CASSARVENTEAFF. In DNA, the CDR3 is TGTGCCAGCAGTGCGAGAGTAGAGAACACTGAAGCTTTCTTT.

The chain couples TRBV27 to TRBJ2-7; D perhaps matches TRBD2 (5 bases). V was shortened by 2 bases and J by 3 bases, with 8 bases between the two germline ends. CDR1 and CDR2 from the germline V gene are MNHEY and SMNVEV (reference sequence). The CDR3 is 13 residues long. The CDR3 nucleotides are TGTGCCAGCAGTTTAGGACTCCACTACGAGCAGTACTTC. This codes for CASSLGLHYEQYF.

V gene TRBV9 combines with J gene TRBJ2-1, with 12 bases matching TRBD2. The J segment lost 12 bases and the V segment lost 0 bases, leaving 19 bases of the junction unmatched. The CDR3 is made up of 19 amino acids. The germline gives CDR1 SGDLS, CDR2 YYNGEE. This CDR3 is CASSVAWNPTSGSLWGQFF. The CDR3, as DNA: TGTGCCAGCAGCGTAGCGTGGAACCCGACTAGCGGGAGCCTCTGGGGGCAGTTCTTC. The full variable domain, its missing parts supplied by reference TRBV9 and TRBJ2-1, is DSGVTQTPKHLITATGQRVTLRCSPRSGDLSVYWYQQSLDQGLQFLIQYYNGEERAKGNILERFSAQQFPDLHSELNLSSLELGDSALYFCASSVAWNPTSGSLWGQFFGPGTRLTVL.

This chain links TRBV4-1 with TRBJ1-2; TRBD1 matches 9 bases. CDR1 is MGHRA and CDR2 is YSYEKL in the germline V gene. The V gene end was trimmed by 6 bases and the J gene end by 2 bases; junction bases not matched to a gene: 13. The CDR3 totals 17 residues. The CDR3 DNA reads as TGCGCCAGCAGACCCTCGCTCCCACAGGGGGCAAACTATGGCTACACCTTC. Translated, it gives CASRPSLPQGANYGYTF.

This chain joins TRBV7-9 and TRBJ2-5; TRBD2 agrees at 13 bases. J was trimmed by 2 bases and V by 5 bases; bases with no gene match: 5. The CDR3 extends over 16 amino acids. Germline CDR1 is SEHNR and CDR2 is FQNEAQ (reference sequence). CDR3 in amino acids: CASSPRLAGGQETQYF. The CDR3 DNA follows: TGTGCCAGCAGCCCCCGACTAGCGGGGGGACAAGAGACCCAGTACTTC. Using reference TRBV7-9 and TRBJ2-5 for the parts outside the CDR3, the full variable domain is DTGVSQNPRHKITKRGQNVTFRCDPISEHNRLYWYRQTLGQGPEFLTYFQNEAQLEKSRLLSDRFSAERPKGSFSTLEIQRTEQGDSAMYLCASSPRLAGGQETQYFGPGTRLLVL.

This chain uses TRBV7-9 with TRBJ2-5, with D possibly being TRBD1 (6 bases). The V and J ends lost 5 bases and 2 bases respectively, with 12 bases between them. CDR3 length: 14 residues. Germline CDR1 is SEHNR and CDR2 is FQNEAQ (reference sequence). The CDR3 sequence is CASSKDGQQETQYF. The CDR3 DNA follows: TGTGCCAGCAGCAAAGACGGACAGCAAGAGACCCAGTACTTC.

The chain joins TRBV18 to TRBJ1-5, with TRBD1 identical over 8 bases. Germline loops: CDR1 KGHSH, CDR2 LQKENI. The CDR3 length is 16 residues. V gave up 3 bases and J gave up 2 bases; unmatched junction bases: 6. DNA of the CDR3: TGTGCCAGCTCACCTTCTCGGGGACAGGGCAATCAGCCCCAGCATTTT. Its translation is CASSPSRGQGNQPQHF.

The genes are TRBV18 and TRBJ2-3; 9 nucleotides match TRBD2. CDR3 size: 15 residues. J was trimmed by 3 bases and V by 4 bases; bases with no gene match: 5. Germline V gives CDR1 KGHSH, CDR2 LQKENI. The CDR3 region has the DNA TGTGCCAGCTCACATCGGACTAGCGAGACAGATACGCAGTATTTT. Its protein product is CASSHRTSETDTQYF.

V usage is TRBV7-2 and J usage is TRBJ1-5, with TRBD1 matching over 9 bases. CDR3 length: 15 residues. Trimming removed 5 bases from V and 6 bases from J; junction bases left unmatched: 8. The germline CDR1 and CDR2 sequences are SGHTA and FQGNSA. CDR3 loop: CASSPSTGGSQPQHF. CDR3 DNA: TGTGCCAGCAGCCCATCCACAGGGGGCAGTCAGCCCCAGCATTTT.

This clone was seen just once. CDR3: CTSSQEQAYNSPLHF. The CDR3 DNA reads as TGCACCAGCAGCCAAGAGCAGGCCTATAATTCACCCCTCCACTTT. V gene TRBV1 combines with J gene TRBJ1-6; no DNA check was done on the table's D call, TRBD1. TRBV1 is a documented pseudogene. The CDR3 is 15 residues long.

V usage is TRBV30 and J usage is TRBJ2-7, with TRBD2 identical over 7 bases. This CDR3 is built from 12 residues. Germline V gives CDR1 GTSNPN, CDR2 SVGIG (reference sequence). With 4 bases clipped from V and 5 bases from J, the junction kept 5 bases outside the gene matches. For the CDR3, the DNA is TGTGCCTGGAATGTGGGAGGGGACGAGCAGTACTTC. It yields the protein CAWNVGGDEQYF.

This clone is a singleton in its sample. The chain is built from TRBV29-1 and TRBJ2-7; 9 bases line up with TRBD1. Looked up from germline, CDR1 is SQVTM and CDR2 is ANQGSEA. CDR3 size: 12 residues. V was clipped by 6 bases and J by 6 bases; unmatched bases: 6. The CDR3 is CSVPGQGSEQYF. CDR3 nucleotides: TGCAGCGTGCCCGGACAGGGGAGCGAGCAGTACTTC.

J is TRBJ2-5 and V is TRBV29-1, with 8 bases that match TRBD1. The better agreement between TRBJ2-7 and the DNA end casts doubt on the J call. Germline CDR1 SQVTM, CDR2 ANQGSEA. This CDR3 has 16 amino acids. Here the CDR3 DNA reads TGCAGCGTTGAAGAAGGAAGGACAGGGACCTCCTACGAGCAGTACTTC. It yields the protein CSVEEGRTGTSYEQYF.

The table lists this clone with many counts. The chain employs TRBV2 and TRBJ1-5; TRBD1 is a possible D gene (6 bases). The ends were cut back, 2 bases at V and 0 bases at J, with 23 bases in the middle. This CDR3 region has 20 residues. Germline loops: CDR1 SNHLY, CDR2 FYNNEI. The CDR3 sequence: CASSESFVGGLGYSNQPQHF. The DNA of the CDR3 is TGTGCCAGCAGTGAATCGTTTGTGGGGGGGCTAGGGTATAGCAATCAGCCCCAGCATTTT.

In this sample, this clone turned up once. CDR3 nucleotides: TGTGCCAGCAGAACAGGGGGGAGTAACTATGGCTACACCTTC. It yields the protein CASRTGGSNYGYTF. The rearrangement joins TRBV7-2 to TRBJ1-2; 8 nucleotides match TRBD1. The trim removed 6 bases at V and 1 base at J, leaving 4 bases unmatched. Germline assignment: CDR1 SGHTA and CDR2 FQGNSA. The CDR3 loop spans 14 amino acids.

This sequence joins TRBV15 and TRBJ2-6; D remains ambiguous. There are 14 residues in the CDR3. The V end lost 4 bases, the J end lost 3 bases, and 7 bases lay between the germline ends. Germline assignment: CDR1 LNHNV and CDR2 YYDKDF (reference sequence). CDR3 DNA sequence: TGTGCCACCAGCATCAGAAATGGGGCCAACGTCCTGACTTTC. Its translation is CATSIRNGANVLTF.